This is a list of T cell receptor beta chains from one sample in a study of shared clonotypes between healthy human individuals. Sequenced by immunoSEQ multiplex PCR; TCRdb stores in-frame clones only, minus some. Counted here are roughly 2.5 million clones, over 85% occurring once; the ten biggest clones make up under 0.15%. The sequencing sample was made of naive CD4+ T cells sorted from blood. The receptors originated from a man aged 18 to 30 in good health. Both conserved end residues are part of each CDR3. A D gene is named only where the DNA matches it firmly. Some rows have no size entry. The others give once, few or many, or a class for an expanded clone.

NA,TRBJ1-6,14,NA,TRBV7-2,CASSNDRIGSPLHF,TGTGCCAGCAGCAACGACAGGATCGGTTCACCCCTCCACTTT
TRBD2,TRBJ2-1,15,once,TRBV7-9,CASSNKAGGYNEQFF,TGTGCCAGCAGCAACAAAGCGGGAGGATACAATGAGCAGTTCTTC
NA,TRBJ1-2,15,NA,TRBV6-5,CASGRGRGSDYGYTF,TGTGCCAGCGGACGCGGCAGGGGTTCCGACTATGGCTACACCTTC
NA,TRBJ2-7,12,NA,TRBV5-8,CASSPLSSEQYF,TGTGCCAGCAGCCCCCTTTCGTCCGAGCAGTACTTC
NA,TRBJ2-3,13,NA,TRBV2,CASKEGLTDTQYF,TGTGCCAGCAAAGAGGGGCTGACAGATACGCAGTATTTT
TRBD1,TRBJ2-2,14,NA,TRBV18,CASSTGQGTGELFF,TGTGCCAGCTCCACGGGACAGGGAACCGGGGAGCTGTTTTTT
NA,TRBJ2-1,14,NA,TRBV30,CAWSVRGIVDEQFF,TGTGCCTGGAGTGTACGTGGGATAGTCGATGAGCAGTTCTTC
NA,TRBJ2-7,13,NA,TRBV5-4,CASSSKGVYEQYF,TGTGCCAGCAGCTCGAAGGGGGTCTACGAGCAGTACTTC
NA,TRBJ2-3,13,NA,TRBV7-3,CASSPGTADTQYF,TGTGCCAGCAGCCCTGGGACGGCAGATACGCAGTATTTT
NA,TRBJ2-2,13,NA,TRBV7-3,CASSSPNTGELFF,TGTGCCAGCAGCTCCCCCAACACCGGGGAGCTGTTTTTT
TRBD1,TRBJ1-2,15,NA,TRBV28,CASSSTGEANYGYTF,TGTGCCAGCAGTTCGACAGGGGAGGCTAACTATGGCTACACCTTC
NA,TRBJ2-7,13,NA,TRBV27,CASSSSVQYEQYF,TGTGCCAGCAGTAGTTCGGTACAGTACGAGCAGTACTTC
TRBD1,TRBJ2-6,18,NA,TRBV27,CASSLSGQGLAGANVLTF,TGTGCCAGCAGTTTATCGGGACAGGGTCTAGCGGGGGCCAACGTCCTGACTTTC
NA,TRBJ1-6,15,NA,TRBV6-7,CASSYSRGGGSPLHF,TGTGCCAGCAGTTACTCTAGGGGAGGAGGTTCACCCCTCCACTTT
TRBD1,TRBJ2-1,14,NA,TRBV9,CASSVADRGNEQFF,TGTGCCAGCAGCGTAGCCGACAGGGGCAATGAGCAGTTCTTC
NA,TRBJ2-7,12,NA,TRBV6-1,CASSLRADEQYF,TGTGCCAGCAGTCTCCGGGCCGACGAGCAGTACTTC
TRBD1,TRBJ1-4,16,NA,TRBV7-9,CASSVGQGATNEKLFF,TGTGCCAGCAGCGTGGGACAGGGGGCAACTAATGAAAAACTGTTTTTT
NA,TRBJ1-6,16,NA,TRBV5-4,CASSLERGELNSPLHF,TGTGCCAGCAGCTTGGAACGGGGGGAACTTAATTCACCCCTCCACTTT